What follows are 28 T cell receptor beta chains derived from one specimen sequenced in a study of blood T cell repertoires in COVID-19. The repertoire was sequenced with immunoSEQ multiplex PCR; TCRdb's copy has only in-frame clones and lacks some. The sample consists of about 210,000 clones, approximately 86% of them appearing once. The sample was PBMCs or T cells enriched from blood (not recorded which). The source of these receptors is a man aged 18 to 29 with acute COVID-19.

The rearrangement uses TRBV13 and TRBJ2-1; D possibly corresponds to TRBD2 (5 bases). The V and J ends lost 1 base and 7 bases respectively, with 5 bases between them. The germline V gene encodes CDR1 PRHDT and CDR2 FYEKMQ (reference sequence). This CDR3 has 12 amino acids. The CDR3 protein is CASSLAGNEQFF. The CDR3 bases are TGTGCCAGCAGCTTAGCGGGGAATGAGCAGTTCTTC. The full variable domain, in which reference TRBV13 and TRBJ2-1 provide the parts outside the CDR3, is AAGVIQSPRHLIKEKRETATLKCYPIPRHDTVYWYQQGPGQDPQFLISFYEKMQSDKGSIPDRFSAQQFSDYHSELNMSSLELGDSALYFCASSLAGNEQFFGPGTRLTVL.

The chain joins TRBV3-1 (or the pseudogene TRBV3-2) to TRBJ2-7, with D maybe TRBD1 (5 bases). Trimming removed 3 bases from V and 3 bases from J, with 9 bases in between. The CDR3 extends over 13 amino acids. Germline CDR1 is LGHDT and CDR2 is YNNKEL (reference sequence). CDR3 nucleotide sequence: TGTGCCAGCAGCCACCTCGACAGCTACGAGCAGTACTTC. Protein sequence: CASSHLDSYEQYF.

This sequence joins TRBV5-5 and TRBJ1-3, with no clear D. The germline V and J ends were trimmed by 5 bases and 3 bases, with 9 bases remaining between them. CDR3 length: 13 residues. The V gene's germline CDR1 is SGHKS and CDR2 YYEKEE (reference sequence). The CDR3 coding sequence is TGTGCCAGCAGTTGGGGAGTTGGAAACACCATATATTTT. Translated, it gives CASSWGVGNTIYF.

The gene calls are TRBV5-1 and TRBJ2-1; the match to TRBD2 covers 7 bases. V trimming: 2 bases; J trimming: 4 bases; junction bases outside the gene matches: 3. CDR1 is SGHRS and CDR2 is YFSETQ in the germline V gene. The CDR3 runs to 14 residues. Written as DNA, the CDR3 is TGCGCCAGCAGCTTAATAGCGGGTTACAATGAGCAGTTCTTC. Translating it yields CASSLIAGYNEQFF.

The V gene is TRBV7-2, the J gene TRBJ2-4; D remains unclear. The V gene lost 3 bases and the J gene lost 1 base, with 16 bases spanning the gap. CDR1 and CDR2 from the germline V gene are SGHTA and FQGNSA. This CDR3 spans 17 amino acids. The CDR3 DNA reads TGTGCCAGCAGCTTCCGAGGAGACTCCGGGGCCAAAAACATTCAGTACTTC. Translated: CASSFRGDSGAKNIQYF.

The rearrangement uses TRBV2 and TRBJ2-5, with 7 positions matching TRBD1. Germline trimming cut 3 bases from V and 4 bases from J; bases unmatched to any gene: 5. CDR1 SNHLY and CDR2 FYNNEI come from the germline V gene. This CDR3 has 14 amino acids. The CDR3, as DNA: TGTGCCAGCAGTGAGGACAGGCGGACAGAGACCCAGTACTTC. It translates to CASSEDRRTETQYF.

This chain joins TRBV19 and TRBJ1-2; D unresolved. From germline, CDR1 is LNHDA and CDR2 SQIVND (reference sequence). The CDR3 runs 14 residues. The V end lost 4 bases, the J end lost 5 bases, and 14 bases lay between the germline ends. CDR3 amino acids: CASSTFSGGYGYTF. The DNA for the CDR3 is TGTGCCAGTAGTACCTTTTCCGGAGGGTATGGCTACACCTTC.

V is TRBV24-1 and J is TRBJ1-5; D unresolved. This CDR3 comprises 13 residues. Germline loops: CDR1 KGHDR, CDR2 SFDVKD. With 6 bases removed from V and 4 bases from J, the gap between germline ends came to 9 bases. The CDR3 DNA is TGTGCCACCAGTCCGGGTTGGAATCAGCCCCAGCATTTT. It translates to CATSPGWNQPQHF.

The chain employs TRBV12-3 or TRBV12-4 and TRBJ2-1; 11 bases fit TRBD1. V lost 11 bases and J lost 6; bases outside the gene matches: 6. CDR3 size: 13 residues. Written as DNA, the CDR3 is TGTGCCGTCCGGGACAGGGGGGTCAATGAGCAGTTCTTC. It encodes CAVRDRGVNEQFF.

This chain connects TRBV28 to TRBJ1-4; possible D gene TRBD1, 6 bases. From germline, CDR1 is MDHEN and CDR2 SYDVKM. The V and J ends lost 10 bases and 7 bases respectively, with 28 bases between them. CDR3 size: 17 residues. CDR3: CATLPVSALGAREKLFF. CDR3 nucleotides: TGTGCCACCCTTCCCGTGTCCGCCCTGGGGGCGCGTGAAAAACTGTTTTTT.

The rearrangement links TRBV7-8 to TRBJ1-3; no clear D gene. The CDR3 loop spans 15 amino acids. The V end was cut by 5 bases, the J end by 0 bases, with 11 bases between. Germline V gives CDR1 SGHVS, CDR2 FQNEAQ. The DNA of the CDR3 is TGTGCCAGCAGCCCCCGGCGGAGCTCTGGAAACACCATATATTTT. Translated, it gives CASSPRRSSGNTIYF.

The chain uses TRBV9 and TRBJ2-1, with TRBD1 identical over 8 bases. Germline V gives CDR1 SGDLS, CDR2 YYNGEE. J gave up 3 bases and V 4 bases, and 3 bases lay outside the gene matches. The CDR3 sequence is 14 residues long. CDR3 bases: TGTGCCAGCAGCAGACAGGGGAACTACAATGAGCAGTTCTTC. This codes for CASSRQGNYNEQFF.

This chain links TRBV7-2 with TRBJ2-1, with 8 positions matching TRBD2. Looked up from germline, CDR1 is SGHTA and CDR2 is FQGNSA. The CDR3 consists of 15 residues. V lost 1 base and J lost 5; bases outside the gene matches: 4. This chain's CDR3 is CASSLVLAGNNEQFF. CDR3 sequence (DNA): TGTGCCAGCAGCTTAGTTTTAGCGGGGAACAATGAGCAGTTCTTC.

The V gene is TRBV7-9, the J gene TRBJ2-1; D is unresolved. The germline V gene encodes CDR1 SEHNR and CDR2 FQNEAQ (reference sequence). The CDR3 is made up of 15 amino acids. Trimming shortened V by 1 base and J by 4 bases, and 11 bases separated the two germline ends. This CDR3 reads CASSLGGYPYNEQFF. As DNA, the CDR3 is TGTGCCAGCAGCTTAGGCGGATACCCTTACAATGAGCAGTTCTTC.

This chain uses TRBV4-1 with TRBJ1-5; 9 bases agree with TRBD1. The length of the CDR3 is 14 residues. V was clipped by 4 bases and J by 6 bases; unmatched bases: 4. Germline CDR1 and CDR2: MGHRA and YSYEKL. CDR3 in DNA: TGCGCCAGCAGCCCGGGACAGGGTGGTCAGCCCCAGCATTTT. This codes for CASSPGQGGQPQHF.

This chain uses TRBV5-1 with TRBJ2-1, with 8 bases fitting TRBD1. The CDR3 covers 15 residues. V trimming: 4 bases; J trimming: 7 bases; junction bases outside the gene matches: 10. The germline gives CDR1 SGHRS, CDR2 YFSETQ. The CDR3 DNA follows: TGCGCCAGCAGCCAGCAGGGGGCTGGGTGGAATGAGCAGTTCTTC. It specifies CASSQQGAGWNEQFF. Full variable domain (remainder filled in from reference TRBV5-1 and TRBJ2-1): KAGVTQTPRYLIKTRGQQVTLSCSPISGHRSVSWYQQTPGQGLQFLFEYFSETQRNKGNFPGRFSGRQFSNSRSEMNVSTLELGDSALYLCASSQQGAGWNEQFFGPGTRLTVL.

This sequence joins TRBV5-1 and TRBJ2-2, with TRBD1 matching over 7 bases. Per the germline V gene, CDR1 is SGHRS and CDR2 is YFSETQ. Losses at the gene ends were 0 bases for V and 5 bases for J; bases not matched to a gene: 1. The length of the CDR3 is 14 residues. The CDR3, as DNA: TGCGCCAGCAGCTTGGCACAGGGGACCGGGGAGCTGTTTTTT. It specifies CASSLAQGTGELFF.

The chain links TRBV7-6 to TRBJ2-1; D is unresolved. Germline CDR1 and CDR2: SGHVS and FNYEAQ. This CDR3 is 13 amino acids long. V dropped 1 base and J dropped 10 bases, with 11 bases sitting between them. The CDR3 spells CASSLEVGREQFF. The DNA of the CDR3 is TGTGCCAGCAGCTTAGAGGTGGGCAGGGAGCAGTTCTTC.

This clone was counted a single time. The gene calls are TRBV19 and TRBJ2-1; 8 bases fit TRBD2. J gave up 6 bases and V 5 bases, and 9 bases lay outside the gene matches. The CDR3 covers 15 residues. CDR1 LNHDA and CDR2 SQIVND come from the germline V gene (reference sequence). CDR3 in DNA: TGTGCCAGTAGTTCCGAGCGGGAGATGTTCAATGAGCAGTTCTTC. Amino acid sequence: CASSSEREMFNEQFF.

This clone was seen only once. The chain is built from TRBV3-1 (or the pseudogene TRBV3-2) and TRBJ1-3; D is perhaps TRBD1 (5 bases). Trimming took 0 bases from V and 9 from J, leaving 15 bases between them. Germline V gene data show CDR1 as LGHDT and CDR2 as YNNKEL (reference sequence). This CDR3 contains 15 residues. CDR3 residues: CASSQDTIGGSTIYF. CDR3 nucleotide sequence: TGTGCCAGCAGCCAAGATACGATCGGGGGTAGCACCATATATTTT.

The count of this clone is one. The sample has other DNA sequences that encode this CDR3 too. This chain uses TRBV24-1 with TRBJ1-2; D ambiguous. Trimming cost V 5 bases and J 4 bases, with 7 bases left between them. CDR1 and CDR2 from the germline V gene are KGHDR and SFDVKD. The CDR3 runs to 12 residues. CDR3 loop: CATSGEGYGYTF. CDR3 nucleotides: TGTGCCACCAGTGGTGAGGGCTATGGCTACACCTTC.

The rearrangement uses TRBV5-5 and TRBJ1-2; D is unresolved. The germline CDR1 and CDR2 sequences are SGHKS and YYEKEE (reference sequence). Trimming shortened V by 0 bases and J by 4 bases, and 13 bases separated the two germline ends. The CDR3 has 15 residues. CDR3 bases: TGTGCCAGCAGCTTGGGGGAGTCGGGCAGCTATGGCTACACCTTC. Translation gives CASSLGESGSYGYTF.

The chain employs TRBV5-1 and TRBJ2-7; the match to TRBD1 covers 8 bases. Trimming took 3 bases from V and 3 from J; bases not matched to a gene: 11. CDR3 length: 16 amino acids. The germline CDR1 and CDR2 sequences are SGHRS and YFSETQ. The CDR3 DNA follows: TGCGCCAGCAGCTATAACCCGGGACAGGCCAGCTACGAGCAGTACTTC. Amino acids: CASSYNPGQASYEQYF.

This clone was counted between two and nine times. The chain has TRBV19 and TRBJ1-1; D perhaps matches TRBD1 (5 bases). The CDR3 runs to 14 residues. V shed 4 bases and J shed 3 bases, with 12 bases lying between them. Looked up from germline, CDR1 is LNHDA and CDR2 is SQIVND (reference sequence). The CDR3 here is CASSSSGLYTEAFF. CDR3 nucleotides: TGTGCCAGTAGTAGCTCGGGACTGTACACTGAAGCTTTCTTT.

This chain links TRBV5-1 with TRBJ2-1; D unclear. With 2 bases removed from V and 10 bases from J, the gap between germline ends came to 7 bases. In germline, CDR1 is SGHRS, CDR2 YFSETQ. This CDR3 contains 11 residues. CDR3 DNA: TGCGCCAGCAGCTTTGAGGCAGAGCAGTTCTTC. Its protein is CASSFEAEQFF.

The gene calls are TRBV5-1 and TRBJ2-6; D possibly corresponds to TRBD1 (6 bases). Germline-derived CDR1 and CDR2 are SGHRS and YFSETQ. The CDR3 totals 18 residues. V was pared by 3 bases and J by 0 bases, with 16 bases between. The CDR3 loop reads CASSSRTATYSGANVLTF. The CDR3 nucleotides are TGCGCCAGCAGCTCGAGGACAGCCACCTACTCTGGGGCCAACGTCCTGACTTTC.

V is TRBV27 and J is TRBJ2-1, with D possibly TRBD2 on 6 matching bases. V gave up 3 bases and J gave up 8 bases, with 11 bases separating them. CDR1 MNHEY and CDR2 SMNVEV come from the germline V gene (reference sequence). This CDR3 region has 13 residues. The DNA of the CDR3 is TGTGCCAGCAGTTTTTACGGAGGGGATGAGCAGTTCTTC. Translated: CASSFYGGDEQFF.

CDR3 DNA: TGCGCCAGTACTCCGGGATCTGGGGCCAACGTCCTGACTTTC. It encodes CASTPGSGANVLTF. The chain has TRBV5-1 and TRBJ2-6; tentatively, D is TRBD2 (5 bases). The CDR3 is 14 amino acids. V was shortened by 8 bases and J by 1 base, with 10 bases between the two germline ends. Germline V gives CDR1 SGHRS, CDR2 YFSETQ.